Presented here are 2 T cell receptor beta chains from one specimen sequenced in a study of T-cell memory formation after mild COVID-19. MiXCR, run by TCRdb on the 5' RACE reads, gives a single entry per CDR3 protein. The repertoire includes approximately 400,000 distinct CDR3 sequences, roughly 24% of them detected once, and 8.5% to 9% sits in the top ten. The specimen sequenced was PBMCs or a T cell subset sorted from them (not recorded which). The origin of the receptors is an adult woman who had mild COVID-19 (a few samples of this study predate the infection). Cell type and time point are not known.

The V and J genes are TRBV30 and TRBJ1-1; the D gene is possibly TRBD1 (5 bases). Trimming shortened V by 8 bases and J by 1 base, and 14 bases separated the two germline ends. Germline CDR1 GTSNPN, CDR2 SVGIG (reference sequence). This CDR3 is built from 13 residues. The CDR3 loop reads CAANRGGNTEAFF. The DNA of the CDR3 is TGTGCCGCAAACCGGGGGGGGAACACTGAAGCTTTCTTT.

This clonotype was seen at least ten times. The chain uses TRBV12-3 or TRBV12-4 and TRBJ1-2, with D hard to call. Trimming took 1 base from V and 2 from J, leaving 5 bases between them. CDR3 size: 13 residues. The CDR3 sequence: CASSLGGNYGYTF. CDR3 sequence (DNA): TGTGCCAGCAGTTTAGGAGGGAACTATGGCTACACCTTC.